Included here is one TCR beta chain sequence, with context. The antigen is unknown. The data are from a study of cytomegalovirus exposure and HLA in healthy donors. Study-level points and caveats: Relative to the approximately 700-donor mean, N-insertions were reportedly fewer in an Asian-associated ancestry cluster in a later analysis. A later analysis revealed that TCR association rates differed between HLA loci, peaking at DRB1 and bottoming out at HLA-C.

Healthy bone marrow donors supplied every sample. In germline, CDR1 is PRHDT, CDR2 FYEKMQ (reference sequence). V lost 3 bases, J lost 1 base, and 7 bases lay in between. The length of the CDR3 is 14 residues. Primers: 60 Vbeta forward and 13 Jbeta reverse. Per the study methods: In a later analysis, the count reached approximately 80 million unique TCR beta chains, with 9 million to 11 million shared. Only in-frame clones appear in the TCRdb table, and some are missing; sequencing was by immunoSEQ multiplex PCR. The V and J calls and clone size were taken over from that table, and D and trimming were inferred from the DNA. The sample contains 100,000 or so clones, just under 80% of which appear only once.

Sequenced: PBMCs. The clonotype originates from a man aged 25-45 years in good health and CMV-seronegative. V gene TRBV13 combines with J gene TRBJ1-3, with a possible D match to TRBD1 (5 bases). The CDR3: CASSFGGSGNTIYF. DNA for the CDR3: TGTGCCAGCAGCTTTGGGGGGTCTGGAAACACCATATATTTT.